These T cell receptor beta chains were read from a single sample in a study of control samples from healthy donors and cancer patients. Data came from immunoSEQ multiplex PCR; TCRdb stores just in-frame clones and leaves some out. This sample has roughly 130,000 clones, with roughly 84% found just once. The sequenced material came from blood. These receptor sequences come from a middle-aged man in good health. Each CDR3 is given with its conserved first and last residue. The D gene is left open where the match is weak. Clone size is given for some rows only: seen once, a few or many times, or a class if the clone is expanded.

j_call | v_call | clone_size | d_call | cdr3_aa | cdr3_nt
TRBJ2-2 | TRBV5-1 | . | . | CASSLGLGNPTGELFF | TGCGCCAGCAGCTTGGGGCTAGGAAACCCCACCGGGGAGCTGTTTTTT
TRBJ1-5 | TRBV20-1 | . | . | CSASFGFQGQPQHF | TGCAGTGCTAGTTTTGGCTTCCAGGGACAGCCCCAGCATTTT
TRBJ2-7 | TRBV28 | . | . | CASTRPTGTGEQYF | TGTGCCAGCACCCGACCCACCGGGACGGGGGAGCAGTACTTC
TRBJ2-3 | TRBV18 | . | TRBD1 | CASSLYSTGPDTQYF | TGTGCCAGCTCACTATATTCGACAGGGCCAGATACGCAGTATTTT
TRBJ1-1 | TRBV11-3 | . | . | CASSDRASGTEAFF | TGTGCCAGCAGCGACCGGGCCTCGGGCACTGAAGCTTTCTTT
TRBJ1-2 | TRBV29-1 | . | TRBD1 | CSVQTGALHFTSYGYTF | TGCAGCGTTCAGACAGGGGCTCTTCATTTTACCTCCTATGGCTACACCTTC
TRBJ2-7 | TRBV29-1 | . | TRBD1 | CSVEDRGQGFEQYF | TGCAGCGTTGAAGATCGAGGACAGGGTTTTGAGCAGTACTTC
TRBJ1-5 | TRBV9 | . | TRBD1 | CASSVGGQGNQPQHF | TGTGCCAGCAGCGTAGGGGGACAGGGGAATCAGCCCCAGCATTTT
TRBJ2-1 | TRBV3-1/TRBV3-2 | . | . | CASSNRDYNEQFF | TGTGCCAGCAGCAACCGGGACTACAATGAGCAGTTCTTC
TRBJ2-6 | TRBV11-3 | . | TRBD1 | CASSLFTGAGANVLTF | TGTGCCAGCAGCTTATTTACAGGGGCTGGGGCCAACGTCCTGACTTTC
TRBJ1-5 | TRBV24-1 | once | . | CATGRIWPQHF | TGTGCCACCGGGAGAATTTGGCCCCAGCATTTT
TRBJ1-2 | TRBV5-6 | . | TRBD1 | CASSGDPRDRGLYGYTF | TGTGCCAGCAGCGGGGACCCTAGGGACAGGGGGTTGTATGGCTACACCTTC
TRBJ2-7 | TRBV10-3 | . | . | CATQSSYEQYF | TGTGCCACTCAGAGCTCCTACGAGCAGTACTTC
TRBJ1-6 | TRBV7-8 | few | TRBD1 | CASSLPGQGNSPLHF | TGTGCCAGCAGCCTACCGGGACAGGGGAATTCACCCCTCCACTTT
TRBJ2-7 | TRBV5-1 | . | . | CASSFTGRPYEQYF | TGCGCCAGCAGCTTTACAGGGAGGCCCTACGAGCAGTACTTC
TRBJ1-6 | TRBV28 | few | . | CAGQLPGHNSPLHF | TGTGCCGGGCAATTACCGGGACATAATTCACCCCTCCACTTT
TRBJ2-5 | TRBV2 | . | . | CASSVDGGGRETQYF | TGTGCCAGCAGTGTGGACGGGGGAGGCAGAGAGACCCAGTACTTC
TRBJ2-1 | TRBV28 | . | . | CASIYGSGNRGEQFF | TGTGCCAGCATTTATGGTAGCGGCAACCGCGGGGAGCAGTTCTTC
TRBJ1-1 | TRBV6-5 | . | TRBD1 | CATVWDRNTEAFF | TGTGCCACCGTGTGGGACAGGAACACTGAAGCTTTCTTT
TRBJ2-3 | TRBV20-1 | . | TRBD2 | CSASTRLAGVNTQYF | TGCAGTGCTAGTACCCGGCTAGCGGGGGTAAATACGCAGTATTTT
TRBJ1-6 | TRBV4-1 | . | . | CASSQESAQINSPLHF | TGCGCCAGCAGCCAAGAGTCAGCGCAAATTAATTCACCCCTCCACTTT
TRBJ1-3 | TRBV10-3 | . | TRBD1 | CAISEGTAGNTIYF | TGTGCCATCAGTGAAGGGACAGCTGGAAACACCATATATTTT
TRBJ2-3 | TRBV18 | . | . | CASSPTKVWVPGTDTQYF | TGTGCCAGCTCACCCACCAAGGTGTGGGTTCCCGGCACAGATACGCAGTATTTT
TRBJ2-7 | TRBV9 | once | . | CASSPGPYSYEQYF | TGTGCCAGCAGCCCCGGGCCGTACTCCTACGAGCAGTACTTC
TRBJ2-1 | TRBV5-1 | few | . | CASSRGGAERGFF | TGCGCCAGCAGCCGAGGGGGGGCGGAAAGGGGGTTCTTC
TRBJ1-2 | TRBV2 | . | . | CASQTGFDYGYTF | TGTGCCAGCCAAACAGGGTTTGACTATGGCTACACCTTC
TRBJ1-1 | TRBV5-1 | . | . | CASRQVNTEAFF | TGCGCCAGTAGACAGGTGAACACTGAAGCTTTCTTT
TRBJ1-1 | TRBV6-9 | . | . | CASSRRNPTGAKTEAFF | TGTGCCAGCAGTCGCCGCAACCCGACAGGCGCGAAGACTGAAGCTTTCTTT
TRBJ1-1 | TRBV2 | . | . | CASSGGTEAFF | TGTGCCAGCAGTGGTGGCACTGAAGCTTTCTTT
TRBJ1-6 | TRBV19 | . | TRBD1 | CASSRIGGREPLHF | TGTGCCAGTAGTCGGATAGGGGGCCGAGAACCCCTCCACTTT
TRBJ2-2 | TRBV11-2 | . | TRBD1 | CASSPGQRTGELFF | TGTGCCAGCAGCCCGGGACAGCGCACCGGGGAGCTGTTTTTT
TRBJ2-2 | TRBV7-2 | . | TRBD2 | CASSLMFASGGAGELFF | TGTGCCAGCAGCTTAATGTTCGCTAGCGGGGGGGCTGGGGAGCTGTTTTTT
TRBJ1-6 | TRBV14 | once | . | CASSTTGLYNSPLHF | TGTGCCAGCAGCACAACAGGATTATATAATTCACCCCTCCACTTT